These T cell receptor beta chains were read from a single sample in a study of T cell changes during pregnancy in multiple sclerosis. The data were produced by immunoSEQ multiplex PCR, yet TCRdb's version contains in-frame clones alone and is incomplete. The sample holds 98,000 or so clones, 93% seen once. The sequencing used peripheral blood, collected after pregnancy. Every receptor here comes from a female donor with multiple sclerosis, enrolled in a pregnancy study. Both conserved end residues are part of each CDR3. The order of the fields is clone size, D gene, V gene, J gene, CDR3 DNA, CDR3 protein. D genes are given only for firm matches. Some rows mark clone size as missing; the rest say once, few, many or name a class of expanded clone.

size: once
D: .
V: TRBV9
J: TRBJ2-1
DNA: TGTGCCAGCAGCGGTACAGGCATTGAGCAGTTCTTC
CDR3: CASSGTGIEQFF

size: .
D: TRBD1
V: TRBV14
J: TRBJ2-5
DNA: TGTGCCAGCAGCCAAGATTGGGACAGCCAAGAGACCCAGTACTTC
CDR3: CASSQDWDSQETQYF

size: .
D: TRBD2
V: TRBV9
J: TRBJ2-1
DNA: TGTGCCAGCAGCGTACCCGGGACTAGCGGGTTTTCCCCCTACAATGAGCAGTTCTTC
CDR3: CASSVPGTSGFSPYNEQFF

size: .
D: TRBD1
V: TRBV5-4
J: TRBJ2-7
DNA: TGTGCCAGCAGCCAAGACAGGGGCCTATCCTACGAGCAGTACTTC
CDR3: CASSQDRGLSYEQYF

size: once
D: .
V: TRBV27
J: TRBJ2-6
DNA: TGTGCCAGCACACCGCGTCCTGGGGCCAACGTCCTGACTTTC
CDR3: CASTPRPGANVLTF

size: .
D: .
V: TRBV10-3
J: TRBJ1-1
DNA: TGTGCCATCAGTGAGTGGGACTCCTCCACTGAAGCTTTCTTT
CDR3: CAISEWDSSTEAFF

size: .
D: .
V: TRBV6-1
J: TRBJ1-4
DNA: TGTGCCAGCAGTGAAGTGCAGGGTAACAAACTGTTTTTT
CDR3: CASSEVQGNKLFF

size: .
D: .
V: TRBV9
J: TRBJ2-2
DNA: TGTGCCAGCAGCGAGGGGGTAGCATTGGACTCCCCGAGGAGGAACACCGGGGAGCTGTTTTTT
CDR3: CASSEGVALDSPRRNTGELFF

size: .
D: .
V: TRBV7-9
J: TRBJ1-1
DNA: TGTGCCAGCAGCCGGGGAGCCACTGAAGCTTTCTTT
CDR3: CASSRGATEAFF

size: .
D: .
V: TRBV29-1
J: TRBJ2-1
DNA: TGCAGCGTTGGTGGGGCCAACAATGAGCAGTTCTTC
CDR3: CSVGGANNEQFF

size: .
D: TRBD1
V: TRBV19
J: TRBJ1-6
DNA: TGTGCCAGTAGCCCGGGACAGCTAAATTCACCCCTCCACTTT
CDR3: CASSPGQLNSPLHF

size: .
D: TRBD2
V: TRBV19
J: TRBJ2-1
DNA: TGTGCCAGTAAGCCGGGACTAGCGGGAACTGAGCAGTTCTTC
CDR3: CASKPGLAGTEQFF

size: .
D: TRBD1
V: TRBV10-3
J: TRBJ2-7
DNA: TGTGCCATCAGCCGACAGGGGGCCTACGAGCAGTACTTC
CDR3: CAISRQGAYEQYF

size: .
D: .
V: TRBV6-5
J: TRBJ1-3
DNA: TGTGCCAGCAGTCGACAGGTCTCTGGAAACACCATATATTTT
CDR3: CASSRQVSGNTIYF

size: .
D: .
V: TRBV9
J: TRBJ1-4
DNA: TGTGCCAGCAGCCCACATGGGGGCGGGGAAAAACTGTTTTTT
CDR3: CASSPHGGGEKLFF

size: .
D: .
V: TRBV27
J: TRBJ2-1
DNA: TGTGCCAGCAGTTTACTCAGCTCCTACAATGAGCAGTTCTTC
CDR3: CASSLLSSYNEQFF

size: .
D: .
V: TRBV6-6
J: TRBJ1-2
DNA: TGTGCCAGCAGTACATTGTCTGATGACTATGGCTACACCTTC
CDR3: CASSTLSDDYGYTF

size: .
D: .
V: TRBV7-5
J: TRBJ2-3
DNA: TGTGTATCGCCCCGCCAAGGGGAAGGGGATACGCAGTATTTT
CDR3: CVSPRQGEGDTQYF

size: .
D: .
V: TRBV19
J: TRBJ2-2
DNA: TGTGCCAGTAGTGGGCGGGAGAACACCGGGGAGCTGTTTTTT
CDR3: CASSGRENTGELFF

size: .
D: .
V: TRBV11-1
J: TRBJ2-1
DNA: TGTGCCAGCAGCTTAGGCCTGGTTCTGAGCTCCTACAATGAGCAGTTCTTC
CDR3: CASSLGLVLSSYNEQFF

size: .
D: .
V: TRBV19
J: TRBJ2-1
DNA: TGTGCCAGTAGTATTGGATTGGGGGGCAATGAGCAGTTCTTC
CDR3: CASSIGLGGNEQFF

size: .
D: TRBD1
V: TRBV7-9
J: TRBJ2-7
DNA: TGTGCCAGCAGCCCGGGACAGGGGGCGGGGGAGCAGTACTTC
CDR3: CASSPGQGAGEQYF

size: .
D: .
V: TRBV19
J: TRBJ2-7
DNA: TGTGCCAGTTCTCCCGGTAGGGGGGGATTCTACGAGCAGTACTTC
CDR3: CASSPGRGGFYEQYF

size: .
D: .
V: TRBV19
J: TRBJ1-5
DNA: TGTGCCAGTAGTGGAGGGATACAAGGGTACAGCAATCAGCCCCAGCATTTT
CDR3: CASSGGIQGYSNQPQHF

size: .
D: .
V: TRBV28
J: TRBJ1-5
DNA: TGTGCCAGCAGTATAGCACAGGGAAATCAGCCCCAGCATTTT
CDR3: CASSIAQGNQPQHF

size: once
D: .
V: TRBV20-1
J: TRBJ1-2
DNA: TGCAGTGCTAGAGCGGGGGGCTACACCTTC
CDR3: CSARAGGYTF

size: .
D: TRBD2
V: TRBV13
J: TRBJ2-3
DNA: TGTGCCAGCAGCTTCAATAGCGGGAAAGACACAGATACGCAGTATTTT
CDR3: CASSFNSGKDTDTQYF

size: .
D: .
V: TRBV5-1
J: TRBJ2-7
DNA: TGCGCCAGCAGCACTGGTACCGGGGAGGTCGCCTACGAGCAGTACTTC
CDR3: CASSTGTGEVAYEQYF

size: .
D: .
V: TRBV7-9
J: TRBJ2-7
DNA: TGTGCCAGCAGCTTAGCGTCGACAGGGAGGTCCTACGAGCAGTACTTC
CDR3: CASSLASTGRSYEQYF

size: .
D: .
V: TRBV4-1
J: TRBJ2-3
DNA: TGCGCCAGCAGCCACCCTAGGAGCCGGGCAGATACGCAGTATTTT
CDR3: CASSHPRSRADTQYF

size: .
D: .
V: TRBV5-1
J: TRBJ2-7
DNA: TGCGCCAGCAGCCTAGCCACCTCCTACGAGCAGTACTTC
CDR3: CASSLATSYEQYF

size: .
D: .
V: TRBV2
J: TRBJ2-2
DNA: TGTGCCAGCAGTGAATCAGGGGCGGACGGGGAGCTGTTTTTT
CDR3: CASSESGADGELFF

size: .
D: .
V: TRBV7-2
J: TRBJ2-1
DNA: TGTGCCAGCAGCTTAGCGCCGGCCTACAATGAGCAGTTCTTC
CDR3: CASSLAPAYNEQFF

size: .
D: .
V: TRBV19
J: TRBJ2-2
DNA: TGTGCCAGTAGTATCGGTGACAGGACCGGGGAGCTGTTTTTT
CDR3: CASSIGDRTGELFF

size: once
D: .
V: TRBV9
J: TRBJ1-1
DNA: TGTGCCAGCAGCGTAGCACAAAGAGGGCGTAGCACTGAAGCTTTCTTT
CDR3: CASSVAQRGRSTEAFF

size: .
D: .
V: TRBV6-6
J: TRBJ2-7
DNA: TGTGCCAGCAGTTACGGGGGGGCGGTCACCTACGAGCAGTACTTC
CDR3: CASSYGGAVTYEQYF

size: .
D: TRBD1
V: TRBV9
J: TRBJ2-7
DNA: TGTGCCAGCAGCGTAGAGCCAGGGGGATCCTACGAGCAGTACTTC
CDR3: CASSVEPGGSYEQYF

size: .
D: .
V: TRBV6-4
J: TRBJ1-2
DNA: TGTGCCAGCAGTGACTCGGCGGGGAACAACTATGGCTACACCTTC
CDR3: CASSDSAGNNYGYTF

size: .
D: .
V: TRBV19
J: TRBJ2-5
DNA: TGTGCCAGTAGTGTCCCGAGGGGGGGAGGCCAAGAGACCCAGTACTTC
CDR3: CASSVPRGGGQETQYF

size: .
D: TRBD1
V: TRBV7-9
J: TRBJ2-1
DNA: TGTGCCAGCAGCCACCCTCCGGGACAGGGGTCCTACAATGAGCAGTTCTTC
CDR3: CASSHPPGQGSYNEQFF

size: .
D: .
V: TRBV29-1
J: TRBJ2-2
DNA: TGCAGCGTTGACGGAGGGGGCAACACCGGGGAGCTGTTTTTT
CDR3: CSVDGGGNTGELFF